Detailed here is one TCR beta chain. Its antigen is currently unknown. The libraries were made with immunoSEQ version 4 in survey mode. Template was genomic DNA at 10 ng/uL, with up to 1 ug used per sample. The data were produced by immunoSEQ multiplex PCR, yet TCRdb's version contains in-frame clones alone and is incomplete. The sample includes more than 30,000 clones, 80% to 90% of them seen just once. Anti-CD3/anti-CD28 beads served as a nonspecific positive control stimulus. Responding CD4+ T cells were sorted by upregulation of both CD40 ligand and CD69. The data belong to a study of persistence of HIV-infected CD4 T cells. Broader study findings: Degenerate expanded CDR3beta sequences were enriched among CMV- and Gag-responding cells.

Trimming cost V 0 bases and J 8 bases, with 13 bases left between them. The CDR3 is 14 amino acids. Germline V gene lookup returns CDR1 KGHSH and CDR2 LQKENI. The sequence was obtained from an adult man with HIV who was CMV-seropositive. The V and J genes are TRBV18 and TRBJ1-2; a possible D gene is TRBD1 (5 bases). Sequenced here: CD4+ T cells sorted from PBMCs after roughly 18-hour stimulation, sampled from a patient who received antiretroviral therapy. The CDR3 loop reads CASSPPEVPGGYTF. CDR3 sequence (DNA): TGTGCCAGCTCACCACCCGAGGTTCCAGGGGGCTACACCTTC.